These T cell receptor beta chains were read from a single sample in a study of blood T cell repertoires in COVID-19. The method was immunoSEQ multiplex PCR; TCRdb's version includes in-frame clones alone and lacks a portion of them. The repertoire includes about 58,000 clones, approximately 86% of them detected once, and 8% to 9% sits in the top ten. Input material: peripheral blood. These receptors all stem from a woman in her 70s with active COVID-19. The conserved cysteine and the conserved F or W are not part of the CDR3 here.

15	TRBV6-1	TRBJ2-7	ASSDWHGGGISYEQY
13	TRBV29-1	TRBJ2-2	SVELGTRGTGELF
12	TRBV5-1	TRBJ2-7	ASSYGLGSYEQY
15	TRBV7-2	TRBJ1-5	ASSLGAGGEGNQPQH
12	TRBV5-1	TRBJ1-2	ASSLEWTEDGYT
12	TRBV5-4	TRBJ2-7	ASSLYQGSFEQY
14	TRBV5-1	TRBJ1-4	ASSPGPGATNEKLF
14	TRBV27	TRBJ2-1	ASRDHLAEVYNEQF
15	TRBV27	TRBJ2-4	ASSSLAAAGAKNIQY
13	TRBV28	TRBJ2-7	ASSSTGTGLAEQY
14	TRBV10-1	TRBJ2-1	ASSQGQGFTYNEQF
12	TRBV9	TRBJ2-1	ASSVGRGYNEQF
14	TRBV4-1	TRBJ2-7	ASSQPGQEVSYEQY
13	TRBV7-9	TRBJ2-2	ASSFGTSGTGELF
13	TRBV5-6	TRBJ2-7	ASSLGTGMSYEQY
11	TRBV7-2	TRBJ2-1	ASSRQIYNEQF
12	TRBV24-1	TRBJ2-7	ATSEADKQREQY
12	TRBV19	TRBJ2-1	TSSTQGQSNEQF
12	TRBV28	TRBJ1-5	ASMGDTGNQPQH
14	TRBV25-1	TRBJ2-1	ASSEFIFDRGREQF
12	TRBV28	TRBJ1-1	ASSPGGYNTEAF
13	TRBV27	TRBJ1-4	ASSPLQGGNEKLF
14	TRBV5-6	TRBJ2-2	ASSLVPRQNTGELF
13	TRBV18	TRBJ2-3	ASSPLEGSEDTQY
12	TRBV29-1	TRBJ2-1	SVEGWRGYNEQF
13	TRBV28	TRBJ2-1	ASSSASGSLVRQF
13	TRBV7-3	TRBJ2-1	ASSFRVAGSLEQF
14	TRBV27	TRBJ2-7	ASSPWTGLLTYEQY
12	TRBV6-5	TRBJ1-2	ASRAGGRHYGYT